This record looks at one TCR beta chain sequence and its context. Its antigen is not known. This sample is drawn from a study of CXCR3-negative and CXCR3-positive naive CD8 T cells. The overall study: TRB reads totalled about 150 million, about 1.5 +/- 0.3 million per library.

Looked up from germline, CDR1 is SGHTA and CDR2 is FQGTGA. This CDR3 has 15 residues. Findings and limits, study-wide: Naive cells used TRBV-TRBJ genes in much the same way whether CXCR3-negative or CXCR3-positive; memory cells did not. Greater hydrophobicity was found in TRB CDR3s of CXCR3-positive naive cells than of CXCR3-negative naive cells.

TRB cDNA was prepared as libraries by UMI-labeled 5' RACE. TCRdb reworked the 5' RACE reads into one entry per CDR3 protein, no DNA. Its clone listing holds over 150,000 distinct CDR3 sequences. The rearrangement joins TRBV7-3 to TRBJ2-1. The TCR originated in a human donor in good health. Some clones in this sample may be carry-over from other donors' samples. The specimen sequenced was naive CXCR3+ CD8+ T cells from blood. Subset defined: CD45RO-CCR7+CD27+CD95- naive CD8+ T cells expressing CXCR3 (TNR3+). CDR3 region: CASSLIGGPYNEQFF. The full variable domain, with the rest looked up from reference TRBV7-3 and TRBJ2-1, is GAGVSQTPSNKVTEKGKYVELRCDPISGHTALYWYRQSLGQGPEFLIYFQGTGAADDSGLPNDRFFAVRPEGSVSTLKIQRTERGDSAVYLCASSLIGGPYNEQFFGPGTRLTVL.